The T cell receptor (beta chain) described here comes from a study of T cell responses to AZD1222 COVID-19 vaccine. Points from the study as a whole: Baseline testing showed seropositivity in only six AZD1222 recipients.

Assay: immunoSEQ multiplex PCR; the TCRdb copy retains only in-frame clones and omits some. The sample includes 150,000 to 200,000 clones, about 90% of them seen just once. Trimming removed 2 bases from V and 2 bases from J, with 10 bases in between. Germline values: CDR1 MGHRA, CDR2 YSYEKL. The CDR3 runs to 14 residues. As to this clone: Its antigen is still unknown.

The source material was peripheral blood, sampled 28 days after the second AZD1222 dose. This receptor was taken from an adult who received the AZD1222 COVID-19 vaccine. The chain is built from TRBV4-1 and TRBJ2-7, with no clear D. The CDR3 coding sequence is TGCGCCAGCAGCCAACCCAGGTCCCCCTACGAGCAGTACTTC. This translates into CASSQPRSPYEQYF.